This section outlines one T cell receptor beta chain sequence together with its context. What it binds is unknown. CDR3 length: 16 amino acids. Trimming stripped 4 bases from V and 2 bases from J, with 15 bases between. CDR1 and CDR2 (germline): SGDLS, YYNGEE. This sample is drawn from a study of chemoradiotherapy in HPV16-positive cancers. Clones were read by immunoSEQ multiplex PCR, and TCRdb kept only the in-frame ones, dropping some. The table includes 10,000 to 15,000 clones, around 73% detected once. Study observations and caveats: The functional HPV-specific definition rests on just a couple of HPV16-positive patients.

V and J are TRBV9 and TRBJ2-2, with D unresolved. This TCR derives from a human donor with HPV-associated anogenital cancer. Sampling was done from a patient who underwent chemoradiotherapy. DNA for the CDR3: TGTGCCAGCAGCTTGGGTGGCAGCTATAACACCGGGGAGCTGTTTTTT. This gives the protein CASSLGGSYNTGELFF.